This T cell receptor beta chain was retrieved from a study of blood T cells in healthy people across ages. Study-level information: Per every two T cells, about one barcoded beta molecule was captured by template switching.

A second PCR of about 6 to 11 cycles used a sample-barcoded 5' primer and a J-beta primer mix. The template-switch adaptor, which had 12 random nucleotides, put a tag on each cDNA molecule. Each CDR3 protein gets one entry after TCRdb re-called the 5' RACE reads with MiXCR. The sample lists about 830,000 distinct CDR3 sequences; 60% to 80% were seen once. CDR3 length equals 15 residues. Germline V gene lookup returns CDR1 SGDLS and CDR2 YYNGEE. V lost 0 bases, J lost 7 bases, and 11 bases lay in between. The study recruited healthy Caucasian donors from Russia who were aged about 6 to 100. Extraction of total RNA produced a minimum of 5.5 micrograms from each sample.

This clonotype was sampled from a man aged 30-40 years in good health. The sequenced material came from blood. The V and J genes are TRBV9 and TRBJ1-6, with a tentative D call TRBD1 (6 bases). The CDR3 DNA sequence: TGTGCCAGCAGCGTAGAAGGGACAAGCAATTCACCCCTCCACTTT. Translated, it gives CASSVEGTSNSPLHF.